A selection of T cell receptor beta chains follows, all from one sample in a study of identical twins. MiXCR, applied by TCRdb to the 5' RACE reads, yields one record per CDR3 protein. The sample gives some 97,000 distinct CDR3 sequences, about 6.1% of which show up once; about 12% is in the top ten. The material sequenced was memory T cells sorted from blood. The receptors stem from a woman between 45 and 60 years old in good health. Each CDR3 is given with its conserved first and last residue. The order of the fields is V gene, J gene, CDR3 protein.

V: TRBV19
J: TRBJ2-5
CDR3: CASSQSSTGLETQYF

V: TRBV5-1
J: TRBJ2-1
CDR3: CASSLRGRETEQFF

V: TRBV24-1
J: TRBJ1-1
CDR3: CATSVTGGEAFF

V: TRBV20-1
J: TRBJ2-1
CDR3: CSAVENEQFF

V: TRBV24-1
J: TRBJ2-4
CDR3: CATSDFRGQYF

V: TRBV5-1
J: TRBJ2-1
CDR3: CASSLGLADNEQFF

V: TRBV12-3/TRBV12-4
J: TRBJ2-1
CDR3: CASSSARLAVNEQFF

V: TRBV5-1
J: TRBJ2-5
CDR3: CASSLRGDKETQYF

V: TRBV4-2
J: TRBJ2-2
CDR3: CASTGGTDRANTGELFF

V: TRBV11-2
J: TRBJ1-2
CDR3: CASSSGGRYGYTF

V: TRBV7-2
J: TRBJ1-3
CDR3: CASSLPRGSSGNTIYF

V: TRBV20-1
J: TRBJ1-4
CDR3: CSARAGGDGKLFF

V: TRBV29-1
J: TRBJ1-1
CDR3: CSAHRRTNTEAFF

V: TRBV4-1
J: TRBJ2-1
CDR3: CASSQGASWKNNEQFF

V: TRBV7-6
J: TRBJ2-2
CDR3: CASSPGAGGGRVTGELFF

V: TRBV11-1
J: TRBJ2-1
CDR3: CASSSLGTSGRSNEQFF

V: TRBV2
J: TRBJ1-2
CDR3: CASTQDRRYGYTF

V: TRBV11-2
J: TRBJ1-2
CDR3: CASSFRTGGDGYTF

V: TRBV11-2
J: TRBJ2-7
CDR3: CASSPRLAGGSYEQYF

V: TRBV7-8
J: TRBJ2-6
CDR3: CASSLLDRVFSGANVLTF

V: TRBV4-1
J: TRBJ2-3
CDR3: CASSHRELAGSTDTQYF

V: TRBV4-1
J: TRBJ2-3
CDR3: CASSQGQGATDTQYF

V: TRBV5-6
J: TRBJ1-1
CDR3: CASSFQGAGNTEAFF

V: TRBV5-6
J: TRBJ2-4
CDR3: CASSLGQGEGIQYF

V: TRBV12-3/TRBV12-4
J: TRBJ2-1
CDR3: CASSSGLAGGRSYNEQFF

V: TRBV11-2
J: TRBJ2-5
CDR3: CASSLVWGGTAKQETQYF

V: TRBV7-9
J: TRBJ1-4
CDR3: CAGSSGQGGVEKLFF

V: TRBV7-8
J: TRBJ1-1
CDR3: CASSLAHGGNTEAFF

V: TRBV2
J: TRBJ2-1
CDR3: CASMPSYEQFF

V: TRBV9
J: TRBJ1-1
CDR3: CASSGGAAGGPREAFF

V: TRBV5-1
J: TRBJ2-1
CDR3: CASSLEDLVLGDEQFF

V: TRBV25-1
J: TRBJ2-1
CDR3: CASTHRGLSYNEQFF

V: TRBV5-6
J: TRBJ2-1
CDR3: CASSPRLAGSYNEQFF

V: TRBV20-1
J: TRBJ1-2
CDR3: CSARDPVGTQTF

V: TRBV7-2
J: TRBJ1-1
CDR3: CASSNTGNTEAFF

V: TRBV5-1
J: TRBJ1-2
CDR3: CASSSPGLGDGYTF

V: TRBV12-3/TRBV12-4
J: TRBJ2-1
CDR3: CASSSRSGRARGRDEQFF

V: TRBV5-6
J: TRBJ2-1
CDR3: CASSGPGQGYNEQFF

V: TRBV18
J: TRBJ2-2
CDR3: CASSPKSNTGELFF

V: TRBV20-1
J: TRBJ1-5
CDR3: CSARPGGGRPQHF

V: TRBV12-3/TRBV12-4
J: TRBJ1-2
CDR3: CASSSNYGYTF

V: TRBV5-1
J: TRBJ2-5
CDR3: CASSLSGTDKETQYF

V: TRBV30
J: TRBJ2-6
CDR3: CAWVDGSGANVLTF